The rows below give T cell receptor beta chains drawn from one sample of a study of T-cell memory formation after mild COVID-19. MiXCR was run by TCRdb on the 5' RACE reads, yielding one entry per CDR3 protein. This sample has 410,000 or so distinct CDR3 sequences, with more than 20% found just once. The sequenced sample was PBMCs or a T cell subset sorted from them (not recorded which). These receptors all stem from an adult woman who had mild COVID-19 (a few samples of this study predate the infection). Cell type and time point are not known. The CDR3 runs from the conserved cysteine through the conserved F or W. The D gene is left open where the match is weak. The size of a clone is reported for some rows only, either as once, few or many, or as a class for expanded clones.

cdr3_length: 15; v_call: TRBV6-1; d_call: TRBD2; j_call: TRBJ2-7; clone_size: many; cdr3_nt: TGTGCCAGCATTGTAGAAAGCGGGGGGGCATACGAGCAGTACTTC; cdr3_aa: CASIVESGGAYEQYF
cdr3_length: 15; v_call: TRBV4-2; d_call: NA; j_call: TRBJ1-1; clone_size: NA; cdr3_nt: TGTGCCAGCAGCCAAGTCGCCTCCCAGGGGACAGAAGCTTTCTTT; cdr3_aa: CASSQVASQGTEAFF
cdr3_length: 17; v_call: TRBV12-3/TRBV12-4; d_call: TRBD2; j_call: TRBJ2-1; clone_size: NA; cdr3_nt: TGTGCCAGCACCCCTCTTGCGGGAGGGAGCTCCTACAATGAGCAGTTCTTC; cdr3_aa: CASTPLAGGSSYNEQFF
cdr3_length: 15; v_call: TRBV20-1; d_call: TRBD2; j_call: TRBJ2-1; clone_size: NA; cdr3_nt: TGCAGTGGACTAGCGGGAGGTTACCTGGACAATGAGCAGTTCTTC; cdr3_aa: CSGLAGGYLDNEQFF
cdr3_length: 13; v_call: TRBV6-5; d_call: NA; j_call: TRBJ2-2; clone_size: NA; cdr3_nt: TGTGCCAGCAGTACAGGGATTACCGGGGAGCTGTTTTTT; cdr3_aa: CASSTGITGELFF
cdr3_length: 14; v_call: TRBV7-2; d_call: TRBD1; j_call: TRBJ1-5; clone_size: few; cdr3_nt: TGTGCCAGCAGCTCGAATACAGGGGGCTGGCCCCAGCATTTT; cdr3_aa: CASSSNTGGWPQHF
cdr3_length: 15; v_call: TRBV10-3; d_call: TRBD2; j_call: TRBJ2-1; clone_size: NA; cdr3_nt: TGTGCCATCAAAAGGGAGGGGAGCTCCTACAATGAGCAGTTCTTC; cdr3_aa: CAIKREGSSYNEQFF
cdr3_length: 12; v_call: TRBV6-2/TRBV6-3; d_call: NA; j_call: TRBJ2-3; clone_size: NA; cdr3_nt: TGTGCCAGCAGTTACTCAGGGGATACGCAGTATTTT; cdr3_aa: CASSYSGDTQYF
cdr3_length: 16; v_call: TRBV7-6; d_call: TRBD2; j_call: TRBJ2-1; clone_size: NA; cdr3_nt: TGTGCCAGCAGCCTCGGGGGCGGGGGGGCATACAATGAGCAGTTCTTC; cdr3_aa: CASSLGGGGAYNEQFF
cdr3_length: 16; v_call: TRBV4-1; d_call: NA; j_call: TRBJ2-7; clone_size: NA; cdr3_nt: TGCGCCAGCAGCCAAGCAGCCCAGCGGAGAGACTACGAGCAGTACTTC; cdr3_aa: CASSQAAQRRDYEQYF
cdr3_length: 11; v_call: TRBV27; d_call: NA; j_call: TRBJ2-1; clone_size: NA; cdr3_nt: TGTGCCAGCAACTTTTACAATGAGCAGTTCTTC; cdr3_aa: CASNFYNEQFF
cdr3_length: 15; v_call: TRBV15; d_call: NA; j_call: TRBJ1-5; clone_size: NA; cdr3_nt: TGTGCCACCAGCAGAGAGGCAGAGAGCAATCAGCCCCAGCATTTT; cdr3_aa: CATSREAESNQPQHF
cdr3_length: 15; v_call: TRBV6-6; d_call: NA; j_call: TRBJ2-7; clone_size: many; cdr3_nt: TGTGCCAGCAGTTCCACCGCGGGCGGGTCCTACGAGCAGTACTTC; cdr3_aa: CASSSTAGGSYEQYF
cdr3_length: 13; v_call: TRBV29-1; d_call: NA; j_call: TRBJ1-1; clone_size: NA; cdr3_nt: TGCAGCGTTGGATTAAGATCGGACACTGAAGCTTTCTTT; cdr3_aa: CSVGLRSDTEAFF
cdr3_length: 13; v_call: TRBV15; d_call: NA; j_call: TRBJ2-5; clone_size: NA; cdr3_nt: TGTGCCACCAGCAGAGGACTGGGCGAGACCCAGTACTTC; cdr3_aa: CATSRGLGETQYF
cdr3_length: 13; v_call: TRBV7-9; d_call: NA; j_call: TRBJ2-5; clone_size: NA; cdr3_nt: TGTGCCGGCAGCGAACTGAATGAGGAGACCCAGTACTTC; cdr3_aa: CAGSELNEETQYF
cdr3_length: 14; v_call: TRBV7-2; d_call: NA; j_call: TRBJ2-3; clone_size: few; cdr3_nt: TGTGCCAGCAGCCCAGGATTCAGAGAAGATACGCAGTATTTT; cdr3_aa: CASSPGFREDTQYF
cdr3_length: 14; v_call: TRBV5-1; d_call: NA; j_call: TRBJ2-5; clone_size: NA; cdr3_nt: TGCGCCAGCAGCTATGGACACTACCAAGAGACCCAGTACTTC; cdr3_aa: CASSYGHYQETQYF
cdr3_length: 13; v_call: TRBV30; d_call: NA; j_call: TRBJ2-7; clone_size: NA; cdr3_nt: TGTGCCTGGAGTGTATTGGAGAGCTACGAGCAGTACTTC; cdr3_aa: CAWSVLESYEQYF
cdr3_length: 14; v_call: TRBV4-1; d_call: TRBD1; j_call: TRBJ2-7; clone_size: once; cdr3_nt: TGCGCCAGCAGCCAAGGTAACAGGGGTACCGAGCAGTACTTC; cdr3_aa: CASSQGNRGTEQYF
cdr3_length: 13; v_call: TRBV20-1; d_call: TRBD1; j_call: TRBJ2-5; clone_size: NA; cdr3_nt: TGCAGTGCTACAGGGGGCACGGGAGAGACCCAGTACTTC; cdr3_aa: CSATGGTGETQYF
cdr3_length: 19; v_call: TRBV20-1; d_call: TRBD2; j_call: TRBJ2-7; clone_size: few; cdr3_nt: TGCAGTGCTAGAGATCTGGTAGCGGGGTTTAACGCGGCTTCCTACGAGCAGTACTTC; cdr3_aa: CSARDLVAGFNAASYEQYF
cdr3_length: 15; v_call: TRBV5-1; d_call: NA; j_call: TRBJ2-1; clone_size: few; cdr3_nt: TGCGCCAGCAGCTTAGAATGGGACACCTACAATGAGCAGTTCTTC; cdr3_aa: CASSLEWDTYNEQFF
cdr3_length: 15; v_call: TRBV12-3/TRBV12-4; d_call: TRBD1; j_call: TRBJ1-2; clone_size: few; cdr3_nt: TGTGCCAGCAGCAAAGGACAGGGGCAAGGCTATGGCTACACCTTC; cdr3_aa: CASSKGQGQGYGYTF
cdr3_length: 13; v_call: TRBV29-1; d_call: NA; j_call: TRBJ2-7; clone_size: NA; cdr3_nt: TGCGCAGCGGGGGAGGGGGCTTTCTACGAGCAGTACTTC; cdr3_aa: CAAGEGAFYEQYF
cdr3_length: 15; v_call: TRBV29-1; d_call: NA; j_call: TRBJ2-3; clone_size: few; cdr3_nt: TGCAGCGTTGAATTGGCGGGTGATCGTAAAGATACGCAGTATTTT; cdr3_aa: CSVELAGDRKDTQYF
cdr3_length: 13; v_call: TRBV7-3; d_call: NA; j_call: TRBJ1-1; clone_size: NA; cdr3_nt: TGTGCCAGCACCAGATCAAGGAACACTGAAGCTTTCTTT; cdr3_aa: CASTRSRNTEAFF
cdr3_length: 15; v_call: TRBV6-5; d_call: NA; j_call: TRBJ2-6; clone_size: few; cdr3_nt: TGTGCCAGCCGGGAAGGGGGTACTGGGGCCAACGTCCTGACTTTC; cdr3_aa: CASREGGTGANVLTF
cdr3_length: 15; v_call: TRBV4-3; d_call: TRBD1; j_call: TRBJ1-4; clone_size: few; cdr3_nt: TGCGCCAGCAGCCAAGATACAGGGGTCGACGAAAAACTGTTTTTT; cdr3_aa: CASSQDTGVDEKLFF
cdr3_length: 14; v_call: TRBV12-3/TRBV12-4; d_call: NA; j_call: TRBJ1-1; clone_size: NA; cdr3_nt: TGTGCCAGCAAGCCGGGACATATGAACACTGAAGCTTTCTTT; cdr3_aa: CASKPGHMNTEAFF
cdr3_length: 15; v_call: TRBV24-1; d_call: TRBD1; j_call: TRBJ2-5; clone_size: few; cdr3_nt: TGTGCCACCAGTGATTTGTCGACAGGGAAAGAGACCCAGTACTTC; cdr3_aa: CATSDLSTGKETQYF
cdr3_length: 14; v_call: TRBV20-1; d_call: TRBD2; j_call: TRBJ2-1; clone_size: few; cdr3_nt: TGCAGTGCTGGCGGCAGCGGGGGGGCGAATGAGCAGTTCTTC; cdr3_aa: CSAGGSGGANEQFF
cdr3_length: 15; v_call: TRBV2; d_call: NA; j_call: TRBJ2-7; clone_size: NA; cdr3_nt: TGTGCCAGCAGTGAAGGACAAGGGGTCTCCTACGAGCAGTACTTC; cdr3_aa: CASSEGQGVSYEQYF
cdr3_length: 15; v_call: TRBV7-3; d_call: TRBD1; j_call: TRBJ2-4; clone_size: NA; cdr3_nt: TGTGCCAGCAGCTCAGGGGGCGCGGCCAAAAACATTCAGTACTTC; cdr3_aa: CASSSGGAAKNIQYF
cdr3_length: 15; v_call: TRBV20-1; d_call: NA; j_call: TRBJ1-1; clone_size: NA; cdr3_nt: TGCAGTGCTAGAGATCTAATAGCTTTTTACACTGAAGCTTTCTTT; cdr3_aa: CSARDLIAFYTEAFF
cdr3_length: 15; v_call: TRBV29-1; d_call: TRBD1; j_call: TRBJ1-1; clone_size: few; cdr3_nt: TGCAGCGTTGACCCCTGGGACAGGGGAACGGTTGAAGCTTTCTTT; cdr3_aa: CSVDPWDRGTVEAFF
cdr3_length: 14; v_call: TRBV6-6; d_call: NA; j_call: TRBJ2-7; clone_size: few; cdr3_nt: TGTGCCAGCAGTTACTCGGAACTATCGGGCGAGCAGTACTTC; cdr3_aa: CASSYSELSGEQYF
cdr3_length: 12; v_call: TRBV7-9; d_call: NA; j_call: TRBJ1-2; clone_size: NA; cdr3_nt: TGTATAAGTGGCAGGGAGAACTATGGCTACACCTTC; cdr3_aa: CISGRENYGYTF
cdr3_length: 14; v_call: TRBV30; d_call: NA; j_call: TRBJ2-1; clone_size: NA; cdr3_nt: TGTGCCTGGAGTGTACGAGACAGGACCAATGAGCAGTTCTTC; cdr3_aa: CAWSVRDRTNEQFF
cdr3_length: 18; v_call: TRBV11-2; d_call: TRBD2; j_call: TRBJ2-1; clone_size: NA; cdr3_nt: TGTGCCAGCAGCTTCGGCCTACTAGCGGGAGGGTCCAACAATGAGCAGTTCTTC; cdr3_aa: CASSFGLLAGGSNNEQFF
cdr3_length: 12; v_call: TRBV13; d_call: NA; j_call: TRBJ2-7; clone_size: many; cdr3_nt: TGTGCCAGCAGCTTAGGTGAGGACGAGCAGTACTTC; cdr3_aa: CASSLGEDEQYF
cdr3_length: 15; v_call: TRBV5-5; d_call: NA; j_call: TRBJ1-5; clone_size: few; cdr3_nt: TGTGCCAGCAGCCCGGGTTTGCAGGGGATTCAGCCCCAGCATTTT; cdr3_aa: CASSPGLQGIQPQHF
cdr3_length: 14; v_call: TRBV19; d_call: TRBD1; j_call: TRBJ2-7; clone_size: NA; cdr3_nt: TGTGCCAGTAGTACAGACAGGGATTCCCACGAGCAGTACTTC; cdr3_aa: CASSTDRDSHEQYF
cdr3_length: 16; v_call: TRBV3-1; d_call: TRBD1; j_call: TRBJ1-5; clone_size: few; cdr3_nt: TGTGCCAGCAGCCAACATAACAGGGGAGACAATCAGCCCCAGCATTTT; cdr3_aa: CASSQHNRGDNQPQHF
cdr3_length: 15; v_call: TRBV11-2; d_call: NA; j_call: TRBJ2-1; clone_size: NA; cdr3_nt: TGTGCCAGCAGCTTAGTCGGCCTTACCTACAATGAGCAGTTCTTC; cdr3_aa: CASSLVGLTYNEQFF
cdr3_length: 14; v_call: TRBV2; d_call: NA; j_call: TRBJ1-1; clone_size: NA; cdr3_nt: TGTGCCAGCAGTGAAAAGTCAGGTCTTCAGGAAGCTTTCTTT; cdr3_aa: CASSEKSGLQEAFF
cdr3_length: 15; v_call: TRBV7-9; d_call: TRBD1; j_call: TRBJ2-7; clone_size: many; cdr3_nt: TGTGCCAGCAGTACCGGGACAGGGGGGACCTACGAGCAGTACTTC; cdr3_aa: CASSTGTGGTYEQYF
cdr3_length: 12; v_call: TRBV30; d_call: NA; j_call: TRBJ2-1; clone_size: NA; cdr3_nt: TGTGCCTGGAGTGTCGACAGCAATGAGCAGTTCTTC; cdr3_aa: CAWSVDSNEQFF
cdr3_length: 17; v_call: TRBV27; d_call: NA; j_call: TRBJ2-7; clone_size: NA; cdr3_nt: TGTGCCAGCAGTTTTTCAGCTCAGGCCCGGGACCACTACGAGCAGTACTTC; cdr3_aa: CASSFSAQARDHYEQYF
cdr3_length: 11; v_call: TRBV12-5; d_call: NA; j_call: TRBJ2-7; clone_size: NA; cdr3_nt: TGTGCTAGTGGTTATTACTACGAGCAGTACTTC; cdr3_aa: CASGYYYEQYF
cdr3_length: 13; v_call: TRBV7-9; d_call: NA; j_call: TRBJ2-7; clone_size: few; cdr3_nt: TGTGCCAGCAGCCCTGGGGGGGCTAACGAGCAGTACTTC; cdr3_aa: CASSPGGANEQYF
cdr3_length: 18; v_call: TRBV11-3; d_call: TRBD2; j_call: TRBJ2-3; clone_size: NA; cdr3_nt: TGTGCCAGCAGCCCTCTAAGGCTAGCGGGGGGCCCGGTAGATACGCAGTATTTT; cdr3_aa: CASSPLRLAGGPVDTQYF
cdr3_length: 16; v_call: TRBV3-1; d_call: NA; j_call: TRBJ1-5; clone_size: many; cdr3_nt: TGTGCCAGCAGCCAAGATACGGCAGAATACAATCAGCCCCAGCATTTT; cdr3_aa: CASSQDTAEYNQPQHF
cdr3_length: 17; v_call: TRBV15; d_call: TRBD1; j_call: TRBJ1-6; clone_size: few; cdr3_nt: TGTGCCACCCGGTTGGGACAGGGCGGTGTAAGCAATTCACCCCTCCACTTT; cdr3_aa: CATRLGQGGVSNSPLHF
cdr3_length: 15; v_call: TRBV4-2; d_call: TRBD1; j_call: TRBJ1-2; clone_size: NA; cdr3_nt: TGTGCCAGCAGCCAAGCTGTGACAGGGGGCTATGGCTACACCTTC; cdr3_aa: CASSQAVTGGYGYTF
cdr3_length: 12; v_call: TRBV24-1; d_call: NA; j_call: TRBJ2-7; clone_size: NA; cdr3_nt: TGTGCCACCAGTGATTTGACGGACGAGCAGTACTTC; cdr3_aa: CATSDLTDEQYF
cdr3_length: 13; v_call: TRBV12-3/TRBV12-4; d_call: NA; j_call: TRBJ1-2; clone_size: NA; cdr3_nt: TGTGCCAGCAGTTTAGCGCTCACATATGGCTACACCTTC; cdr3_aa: CASSLALTYGYTF
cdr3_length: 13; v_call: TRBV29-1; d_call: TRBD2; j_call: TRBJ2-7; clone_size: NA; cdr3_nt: TGCAGCGTGTCGGGAGGGTACCGCTACGAGCAGTACTTC; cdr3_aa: CSVSGGYRYEQYF
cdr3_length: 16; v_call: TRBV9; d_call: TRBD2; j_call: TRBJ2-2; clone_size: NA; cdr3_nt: TGTGCCAGCAGCGTAGTGAGCGGGAGTTCTGGCGGGGAGCTGTTTTTT; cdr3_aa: CASSVVSGSSGGELFF
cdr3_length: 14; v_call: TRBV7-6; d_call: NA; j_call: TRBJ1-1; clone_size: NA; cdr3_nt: TGTGCCAGCAGCCAGGGACCGGGAGCCACTGAAGCTTTCTTT; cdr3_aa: CASSQGPGATEAFF